This T cell receptor beta chain was documented in a study of cytomegalovirus exposure and HLA in healthy donors. Looking at the study overall: In a later analysis, the roughly 120 validation repertoires were reported to have used the same platform as the roughly 600 first-cohort repertoires. Study-wide points: The authors confirmed in vitro that three CMV-associated chains were specific for CMV antigens. Reports described diagnosis of cytomegalovirus status by the classifier as highly specific and sensitive. The authors enumerated 150 to 200 TCR beta chains as linked to cytomegalovirus.

Germline V gene data show CDR1 as MNHNS and CDR2 as SASEGT. The length of the CDR3 is 14 residues. The V end lost 0 bases, the J end lost 4 bases, and 10 bases lay between the germline ends. The assay was immunoSEQ multiplex PCR, and TCRdb's table has in-frame clones only and misses some. The sample holds 200,000 to 300,000 clones, 86% seen once. On this clone: Its antigen is still unknown.

The chain recombines TRBV6-1 with TRBJ2-7; D not resolved. Source material: PBMCs. The sequence came from a woman in her 30s in good health and CMV-seropositive. DNA of the CDR3: TGTGCCAGCAGTGAAGCTCCGTTTTTATACGAGCAGTACTTC. As protein: CASSEAPFLYEQYF.